The rows below give T cell receptor beta chains drawn from one sample of a study of CD8 T cells in Susac syndrome. Each CDR3 protein gets one entry after TCRdb re-called the immunoSEQ multiplex PCR reads with MiXCR. The sample shows about 190,000 distinct CDR3 sequences, around 95% of them seen only once. The specimen sequenced was CD8+ T cells from PBMCs. These receptors came from a human donor with Susac syndrome. Each CDR3 is given with its conserved first and last residue. A D gene is named only where the DNA matches it firmly. The size of a clone is reported for some rows only, either as once, few or many, or as a class for expanded clones.

>15|TRBJ1-6|NA|TRBV15|TRBD1
TGTGCCACCAGCCCCCGGCGTGACAGGGCGTCACCCCTCCACTTT
CATSPRRDRASPLHF
>16|TRBJ2-1|NA|TRBV5-1|TRBD2
TGCGCCAGCAGCTTTAGGCTAGCGGGAGGGAAGGATGAGCAGTTCTTC
CASSFRLAGGKDEQFF
>15|TRBJ2-7|NA|TRBV3-1|NA
TGTGCCAGCAGCCAAGATTTTGAGTCGTCGTACGAGCAGTACTTC
CASSQDFESSYEQYF
>13|TRBJ1-4|NA|TRBV29-1|NA
TGCAGCGTTGAACTGGGGGGCGGTGAAAAACTGTTTTTT
CSVELGGGEKLFF
>14|TRBJ1-1|NA|TRBV7-8|NA
TGTGCCAGCAGCTTAGTTACAGGGTCTACTGAAGCTTTCTTT
CASSLVTGSTEAFF
>17|TRBJ2-1|NA|TRBV3-1|TRBD2
TGTGCCAGCAGCCTCGGACTAGCGGAGGAGTTCTACAATGAGCAGTTCTTC
CASSLGLAEEFYNEQFF
>14|TRBJ2-1|NA|TRBV30|TRBD2
TGTGCCTGGAGTCCAGGACTAGCTCTCAATGAGCAGTTCTTC
CAWSPGLALNEQFF
>17|TRBJ1-1|NA|TRBV6-1|NA
TGTGCCAGCAGCACCTTAAGCATAACCCGGGGGATCACTGAAGCTTTCTTT
CASSTLSITRGITEAFF
>14|TRBJ2-2|NA|TRBV4-1|NA
TGCGCCAGCAGCCAAGTAGGAACATCCGGGGAGCTGTTTTTT
CASSQVGTSGELFF
>15|TRBJ2-7|NA|TRBV4-2|NA
TGTGCCAGCAGCCAAGAGGACTCCCTCTCCTACGAGCAGTACTTC
CASSQEDSLSYEQYF
>16|TRBJ2-5|once|TRBV5-1|TRBD1
TGCGCCAGCAGAAGAGACAGGGCCTTTTCTCAAGAGACCCAGTACTTC
CASRRDRAFSQETQYF
>12|TRBJ1-2|NA|TRBV12-3/TRBV12-4|TRBD1
TGTGCCAGCACGGGACAGAGTAATGGCTACACCTTC
CASTGQSNGYTF
>21|TRBJ2-1|NA|TRBV20-1|TRBD2
TGCAGTGCTAGAGTAGGTGGTGCGGCTAGCGGGAGTCACCCGGCCTACAATGAGCAGTTCTTC
CSARVGGAASGSHPAYNEQFF
>12|TRBJ2-2|NA|TRBV13|NA
TGTGCCAGCAGCCCCCTCCACGGGGAGCTGTTTTTT
CASSPLHGELFF
>13|TRBJ2-1|NA|TRBV29-1|TRBD1
TGCAGCGTTGGGGACAGTGGAAACAATGAGCAGTTCTTC
CSVGDSGNNEQFF
>15|TRBJ2-1|NA|TRBV20-1|TRBD2
TGCAGTGCTCCTTATAGCGGGGACTCCTACAATGAGCAGTTCTTC
CSAPYSGDSYNEQFF
>17|TRBJ2-5|NA|TRBV9|TRBD2
TGTGCCAGCAGCCCAGGTGGGACTAGCGGGAGTAAAGAGACCCAGTACTTC
CASSPGGTSGSKETQYF
>11|TRBJ2-7|NA|TRBV20-1|NA
TGCAGTGCTAGCGAAGGGTACGAGCAGTACTTC
CSASEGYEQYF
>16|TRBJ2-3|NA|TRBV9|NA
TGTGCCAGCAGCGCTTTGGGGGGACCAAACACAGATACGCAGTATTTT
CASSALGGPNTDTQYF
>14|TRBJ2-2|NA|TRBV4-2|NA
TGTGCCAGCAGCCAAGATAAGGGGCACGGGGAGCTGTTTTTT
CASSQDKGHGELFF
>14|TRBJ2-7|NA|TRBV21-1|NA
TGTGCCAGCACCGTACAGGGGTCCCCATACGAGCAGTACTTC
CASTVQGSPYEQYF
>15|TRBJ1-5|NA|TRBV5-1|NA
TGCGCCAGCAGCTTGTCTTCAGGGGGCAATCAGCCCCAGCATTTT
CASSLSSGGNQPQHF
>15|TRBJ1-1|NA|TRBV7-9|TRBD1
TGTGCCAGCAGCCTATTAACGGGACAGGGGGCTGAAGCTTTCTTT
CASSLLTGQGAEAFF
>14|TRBJ2-7|NA|TRBV2|TRBD1
TGTGCCAGCAGTGAAGAGGGACAGGGCTACGAGCAGTACTTC
CASSEEGQGYEQYF
>16|TRBJ1-1|NA|TRBV12-3/TRBV12-4|TRBD1
TGTGCCAGCAGTTCCCCCCCGGGACAGATGAACACTGAAGCTTTCTTT
CASSSPPGQMNTEAFF
>16|TRBJ1-1|NA|TRBV18|NA
TGTGCCAGCTCACCACCGGCGGATCCAATGAACACTGAAGCTTTCTTT
CASSPPADPMNTEAFF
>16|TRBJ2-1|NA|TRBV15|TRBD2
TGTGCCACCAGCAGAGATCAGGCTAGCGGAAACAATGAGCAGTTCTTC
CATSRDQASGNNEQFF
>15|TRBJ2-4|NA|TRBV4-1|TRBD2
TGCGCCAGCAGCCAAGATCTGCAGGGAGGGAACATTCAGTACTTC
CASSQDLQGGNIQYF
>16|TRBJ2-7|NA|TRBV28|NA
TGTGCCAGCAGATCGCCAGCGTCCAACACACTCTACGAGCAGTACTTC
CASRSPASNTLYEQYF